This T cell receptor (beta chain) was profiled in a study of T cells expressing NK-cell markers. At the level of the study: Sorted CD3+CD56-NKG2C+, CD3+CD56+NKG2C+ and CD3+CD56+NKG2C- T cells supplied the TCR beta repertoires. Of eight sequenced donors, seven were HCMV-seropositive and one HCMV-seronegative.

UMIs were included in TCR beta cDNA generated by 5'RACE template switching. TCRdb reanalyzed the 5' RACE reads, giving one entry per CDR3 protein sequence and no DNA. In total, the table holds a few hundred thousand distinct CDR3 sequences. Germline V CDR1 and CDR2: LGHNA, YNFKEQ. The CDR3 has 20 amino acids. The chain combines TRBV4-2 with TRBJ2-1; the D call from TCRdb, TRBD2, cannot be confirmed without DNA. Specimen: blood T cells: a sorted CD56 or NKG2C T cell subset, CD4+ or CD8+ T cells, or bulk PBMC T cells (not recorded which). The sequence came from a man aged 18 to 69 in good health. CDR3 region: CASSQVALAPGYSSYNEQFF.